This T cell receptor (beta chain) was observed in a study of T cell changes during pregnancy in multiple sclerosis. Sequenced by immunoSEQ multiplex PCR; TCRdb stores in-frame clones only, minus some. The profile shows 85,000 to 95,000 clones, around 91% of them singletons. The germline gives CDR1 SNHLY, CDR2 FYNNEI. With V trimmed by 5 bases and J by 7 bases, 3 bases remained unmatched. This CDR3 region has 14 residues. This sample comprised peripheral blood, obtained after pregnancy. The sequence derives from a female donor in good health, enrolled as a control in a pregnancy study. The chain couples TRBV2 to TRBJ1-4, with 11 bases that match TRBD1. CDR3 DNA sequence: TGTGCCAGCAGTCGGGACAGGGGGAGTGAAAAACTGTTTTTT. Amino acid sequence: CASSRDRGSEKLFF.